These 15 T cell receptor beta chains were all obtained from the same sample, sequenced in a study of cytomegalovirus exposure and HLA in healthy donors. With 60 Vbeta and 13 Jbeta primers, the PCR was carried out. The repertoire was sequenced with immunoSEQ multiplex PCR; TCRdb's copy has only in-frame clones and lacks some. The sample holds about 230,000 clones, about 84% seen once. Specimen: PBMCs. These receptors all come from a human donor in good health.

The chain joins TRBV4-3 to TRBJ1-2, with D uncertain. The CDR3 totals 15 residues. Per germline, CDR1 LGHNA and CDR2 YSLEER. With 0 bases removed from V and 8 bases from J, the gap between germline ends came to 16 bases. The CDR3 loop reads CASSQDLSPSRGYTF. The CDR3 region has the DNA TGCGCCAGCAGCCAAGATCTCAGCCCGTCGAGGGGCTACACCTTC.

The chain joins TRBV4-1 to TRBJ1-4, with 10 bases aligning to TRBD1. The junction had 6 bases not matched to a gene; V was cut back by 5 bases and J by 3 bases. Germline V lookup: CDR1 MGHRA, CDR2 YSYEKL. The CDR3 totals 16 residues. The CDR3 sequence: CASSATGGRPNEKLFF. Here the CDR3 DNA reads TGCGCCAGCAGCGCGACAGGGGGCCGGCCTAATGAAAAACTGTTTTTT.

The chain uses TRBV7-9 and TRBJ1-1; maybe TRBD1 (6 bases). The CDR3 has 15 amino acids. The germline V gene encodes CDR1 SEHNR and CDR2 FQNEAQ (reference sequence). The germline V and J ends were trimmed by 5 bases and 1 base, with 14 bases remaining between them. The CDR3 bases are TGTGCCAGCAGCCTATTACAGGGACGGAACACTGAAGCTTTCTTT. Protein sequence: CASSLLQGRNTEAFF.

The CDR3 bases are TGTGCCAGCAGCTTCAGGGGTGAGAATCAGCCCCAGCATTTT. Protein sequence: CASSFRGENQPQHF. The chain is built from TRBV13 and TRBJ1-5, with D perhaps TRBD1 (6 bases). V lost 3 bases, J lost 4 bases, and 10 bases lay in between. CDR3 length: 14 amino acids. Per the germline V gene, CDR1 is PRHDT and CDR2 is FYEKMQ (reference sequence).

DNA for the CDR3: TGTGCCATCAGAGGGGAGGGCGAAAAACTGTTTTTT. Translated, it gives CAIRGEGEKLFF. V is TRBV10-3 and J is TRBJ1-4, with a possible D match to TRBD1 (5 bases). Trimming shortened V by 6 bases and J by 8 bases, and 10 bases separated the two germline ends. Germline V gene sequence: CDR1 ENHRY, CDR2 SYGVKD. The length of the CDR3 is 12 residues.

This chain joins TRBV4-2 and TRBJ2-2; possible D gene TRBD2, 7 bases. The CDR3 length is 15 residues. Germline V CDR1 and CDR2: LGHNA, YNFKEQ. Trimming took off 4 bases at V and 3 bases at J, with 12 bases between the two ends. CDR3 DNA sequence: TGTGCCAGCAGCCGAGGGGGGGCGGACACCGGGGAGCTGTTTTTT. Protein sequence: CASSRGGADTGELFF.

This rearrangement joins TRBV27 to TRBJ2-2; D gene uncertain. Germline loops: CDR1 MNHEY, CDR2 SMNVEV (reference sequence). The CDR3 covers 13 residues. Trimming pared 6 bases from V and 2 bases from J, leaving 7 bases between. CDR3 nucleotide sequence: TGTGCCAGCAGCCTAGATAACACCGGGGAGCTGTTTTTT. It yields the protein CASSLDNTGELFF.

This clone was seen a handful of times. The CDR3 coding sequence is TGTGCCAGTAGTAAAAGGACTAGCGGGGGCTCCTACAATGAGCAGTTCTTC. As protein: CASSKRTSGGSYNEQFF. The chain uses TRBV19 and TRBJ2-1, with 13 bases matching TRBD2. The CDR3 spans 17 residues. The germline gives CDR1 LNHDA, CDR2 SQIVND (reference sequence). V was pared by 4 bases and J by 0 bases, with 3 bases of the junction left unmatched.

The rearrangement links TRBV4-2 to TRBJ2-4, with TRBD2 identical over 10 bases. Germline loops: CDR1 LGHNA, CDR2 YNFKEQ. V lost 0 bases, J lost 4 bases, and 6 bases stayed unmatched. This CDR3 comprises 17 residues. CDR3 sequence reads: CASSQEEERGGKNIQYF. The CDR3 nucleotides are TGTGCCAGCAGCCAAGAAGAGGAGCGGGGGGGAAAAAACATTCAGTACTTC.

This chain connects TRBV29-1 to TRBJ1-5, with a weak D call TRBD1 (6 bases). This CDR3 has 13 residues. The germline V gene encodes CDR1 SQVTM and CDR2 ANQGSEA. In DNA form, the CDR3 reads TGCAATCTCCTCGGACAGATTAATCAGCCCCAGCATTTT. Translating it yields CNLLGQINQPQHF.

The chain is built from TRBV29-1 and TRBJ2-3, with 10 bases that match TRBD2. From germline, CDR1 is SQVTM and CDR2 ANQGSEA. The CDR3 has 15 amino acids. V was pared by 1 base and J by 4 bases, with 5 bases of the junction left unmatched. CDR3 sequence reads: CSVEVAGGGADTQYF. CDR3 coding DNA: TGCAGCGTTGAAGTAGCGGGAGGAGGCGCAGATACGCAGTATTTT.

The CDR3 bases are TGTGCCAGCAGCTTCCGAATTGGCTTTACTGAAGCTTTCTTT. It encodes CASSFRIGFTEAFF. This chain connects TRBV7-8 to TRBJ1-1; D remains ambiguous. The CDR3 runs to 14 residues. The germline gives CDR1 SGHVS, CDR2 FQNEAQ. Trimming shortened V by 3 bases and J by 5 bases, and 13 bases separated the two germline ends.

The chain has TRBV7-9 and TRBJ2-5, with 11 bases identical to TRBD2. The V and J ends lost 0 bases and 5 bases, in that order; junction bases with no gene match: 8. The CDR3 runs 17 residues. In germline, CDR1 is SEHNR, CDR2 FQNEAQ (reference sequence). The CDR3 here is CASSLADASGRSETQYF. The CDR3 nucleotides are TGTGCCAGCAGCTTAGCGGACGCTAGCGGGAGGTCGGAGACCCAGTACTTC.

The chain joins TRBV6-5 to TRBJ2-7; 12 bases align to TRBD2. Germline V gene data show CDR1 as MNHEY and CDR2 as SVGAGI. V was pared by 3 bases and J by 3 bases, with 6 bases of the junction left unmatched. The CDR3 has 16 residues. The CDR3 loop reads CASSYTRTSGNYEQYF. The CDR3 coding sequence is TGTGCCAGCAGTTATACCCGGACTAGCGGGAACTACGAGCAGTACTTC.

CDR3 sequence reads: CSARHMDTQYF. The DNA for the CDR3 is TGCAGCGCCCGACATATGGATACGCAGTATTTT. This chain joins TRBV29-1 and TRBJ2-3; D gene ambiguous. This CDR3 region has 11 residues. Trimming took off 7 bases at V and 6 bases at J, with 11 bases between the two ends. CDR1 is SQVTM, CDR2 ANQGSEA, per germline.